This T cell receptor beta chain was sequenced in a study of cytomegalovirus exposure and HLA in healthy donors. The CDR3 extends over 13 amino acids. The V and J ends lost 0 bases and 8 bases respectively, with 11 bases between them. Germline loops: CDR1 SGHRS, CDR2 YFSETQ. PCR used 60 Vbeta primers and 13 Jbeta primers. The assay was immunoSEQ multiplex PCR, and TCRdb's table has in-frame clones only and misses some. The sample contains 170,000 or so clones, roughly 80% of which appear only once. The J gene is TRBJ1-1, the V gene TRBV5-1, with a weak D call TRBD1 (6 bases). Sequences were obtained from PBMCs. This receptor was identified in a man aged 55 to 70 in good health and CMV-seronegative. The CDR3, as DNA: TGCGCCAGCAGCTTGGTAGAACAGGGCGAAGCTTTCTTT. Its translation is CASSLVEQGEAFF.